The 16 T cell receptor beta chains given below trace back to one sample, sequenced in a study of OX40 agonist ivuxolimab in advanced cancers. Profiled with immunoSEQ multiplex PCR; TCRdb holds only in-frame clones, not every one. The sample has 70,000 to 95,000 clones; around 88% are singletons. The sample here was CD4+ or CD8+ T cells sorted from blood, taken in a trial of the OX40 agonist ivuxolimab. These receptors came from an adult with an advanced solid tumor such as melanoma, head and neck, liver or kidney cancer.

This clone was seen a single time. The genes are TRBV28 and TRBJ2-3; TRBD2 matches at 14 bases. The germline V gene has CDR1 MDHEN and CDR2 SYDVKM. The V segment lost 7 bases and the J segment 3 bases; nucleotides outside the gene matches: 9. The CDR3 length is 17 residues. CDR3 coding DNA: TGTGCCAGCATTGGGACTAGCGGGAGTAAGAGAACAGATACGCAGTATTTT. Protein sequence: CASIGTSGSKRTDTQYF.

The chain links TRBV28 to TRBJ1-2, with 9 bases matching TRBD1. Germline CDR1 and CDR2: MDHEN and SYDVKM. Trimming at V came to 6 bases and at J to 8 bases, leaving 7 bases not matched to a gene. CDR3 length: 13 residues. The CDR3 reads CASRGTGRGGYTF. The CDR3 DNA is TGTGCCAGCAGGGGGACAGGGCGCGGGGGCTACACCTTC.

The rearrangement links TRBV14 to TRBJ1-2; a possible D gene is TRBD1 (6 bases). From germline, CDR1 is SGHDN and CDR2 FVKESK. This CDR3 is 14 amino acids long. Trimming removed 5 bases from V and 8 bases from J, with 18 bases in between. The CDR3 DNA follows: TGTGCCAGCAGCACTAAAACAGGGCTCGACGGCTACACCTTC. It yields the protein CASSTKTGLDGYTF.

This clone was detected only a few times. The CDR3 loop reads CASSRPVGTGLGYTF. In DNA form, the CDR3 reads TGTGCCAGCAGTCGCCCAGTGGGGACAGGTTTAGGCTACACCTTC. V and J are TRBV28 and TRBJ1-2; 8 nucleotides agree with TRBD1. The V gene's germline CDR1 is MDHEN and CDR2 SYDVKM. V shed 5 bases, J shed 8 bases, and the junction held 13 bases outside the gene matches. This CDR3 has 15 amino acids.

This clone has only one observation. The J gene is TRBJ2-7, the V gene TRBV9, with TRBD2 matching 10 bases. CDR3 length: 15 residues. Looked up from germline, CDR1 is SGDLS and CDR2 is YYNGEE. J gave up 0 bases and V 3 bases, and 3 bases lay outside the gene matches. The CDR3 DNA reads TGTGCCAGCAGCGGGGGACTAGCGAGCTCCTACGAGCAGTACTTC. It translates to CASSGGLASSYEQYF.

The V and J genes are TRBV5-4 and TRBJ1-1; D might be TRBD1 (5 bases). The V gene's germline CDR1 is SGHNT and CDR2 YYREEE (reference sequence). There are 13 residues in the CDR3. Trimming removed 1 base at V and 5 bases at J, with 9 bases between. CDR3 sequence (DNA): TGTGCCAGCAGCTTGATCCGACAGACTGAAGCTTTCTTT. This translates into CASSLIRQTEAFF.

The chain combines TRBV14 with TRBJ2-3, with 8 bases matching TRBD1. The J segment lost 6 bases and the V segment lost 4 bases, leaving 3 bases of the junction unmatched. Germline V gene data show CDR1 as SGHDN and CDR2 as FVKESK. The CDR3 length is 13 residues. The CDR3 region has the DNA TGTGCCAGCAGCCGACAGGGGATCGATACGCAGTATTTT. It encodes CASSRQGIDTQYF. The full variable domain, rest sourced from reference TRBV14 and TRBJ2-3, is EAGVTQFPSHSVIEKGQTVTLRCDPISGHDNLYWYRRVMGKEIKFLLHFVKESKQDESGMPNNRFLAERTGGTYSTLKVQPAELEDSGVYFCASSRQGIDTQYFGPGTRLTVL.

This clone was recorded only once. V and J are TRBV7-2 and TRBJ2-1; perhaps TRBD2 as D (6 bases). This CDR3 has 13 residues. From germline, CDR1 is SGHTA and CDR2 FQGNSA. Trimming pared 5 bases from V and 10 bases from J, leaving 15 bases between. The CDR3: CASSLGTGREQFF. CDR3 DNA sequence: TGTGCCAGCAGCCTAGGGACTGGAAGGGAGCAGTTCTTC.

The rearrangement uses TRBV5-1 and TRBJ2-2; TRBD1 aligns across 7 bases. Trimming removed 0 bases from V and 6 bases from J; junction bases left unmatched: 5. CDR1 and CDR2 (germline): SGHRS, YFSETQ. This CDR3 has 15 residues. CDR3 in DNA: TGCGCCAGCAGCTTGGACAGGGGAAACGCCGGGGAGCTGTTTTTT. Translation gives CASSLDRGNAGELFF.

The V and J genes are TRBV28 and TRBJ2-5, with TRBD2 as a possible D gene (6 bases). The CDR3 covers 15 residues. CDR1 and CDR2 (germline): MDHEN, SYDVKM. V lost 6 bases to trimming and J lost 3 bases, with 17 bases between them. In DNA form, the CDR3 reads TGTGCCAGCAGCCCCGCAGGTAGCGGAAAAGAGACCCAGTACTTC. It is translated as CASSPAGSGKETQYF.

The V and J genes are TRBV5-1 and TRBJ2-7; 7 positions agree with TRBD2. The CDR3 is 14 residues long. Per the germline V gene, CDR1 is SGHRS and CDR2 is YFSETQ. V shed 4 bases, J shed 3 bases, and the junction held 7 bases outside the gene matches. CDR3: CASSVRLAGYEQYF. In nucleotides, the CDR3 is TGCGCCAGCAGCGTAAGATTAGCGGGCTACGAGCAGTACTTC.

The chain recombines TRBV5-4 with TRBJ2-2; 11 nucleotides agree with TRBD2. CDR3 length equals 17 residues. Germline V gene data show CDR1 as SGHNT and CDR2 as YYREEE (reference sequence). The V and J ends lost 4 bases and 1 base, in that order; junction bases with no gene match: 6. The CDR3 loop reads CASSAATSGRNTGELFF. CDR3 bases: TGTGCCAGCAGCGCTGCTACTAGCGGGAGGAACACCGGGGAGCTGTTTTTT.

The chain couples TRBV6-6 to TRBJ2-7; tentative D call: TRBD2 (5 bases). This CDR3 has 12 residues. Per the germline V gene, CDR1 is MNHNY and CDR2 is SVGAGI (reference sequence). Deletions cut 4 bases from V and 3 bases from J, with 7 bases between. The DNA for the CDR3 is TGTGCCAGCAGTTCCGAGGGCTACGAGCAGTACTTC. Protein sequence: CASSSEGYEQYF.

This clone occurred once. V is TRBV7-9 and J is TRBJ2-1; TRBD1 matches at 8 bases. Germline CDR1 reads SEHNR; CDR2 reads FQNEAQ (reference sequence). The ends lost 8 bases at V and 4 bases at J; junction bases unmatched: 10. CDR3 length: 15 amino acids. CDR3 in DNA: TGTGCCAGCTGGCACGGGGGACAGGTATACAATGAGCAGTTCTTC. Translation: CASWHGGQVYNEQFF.

This chain connects TRBV7-9 to TRBJ1-3, with D perhaps TRBD1 (6 bases). Germline CDR1 is SEHNR and CDR2 is FQNEAQ (reference sequence). The V end lost 4 bases, the J end lost 4 bases, and 11 bases lay between the germline ends. This CDR3 is 14 amino acids long. CDR3 nucleotides: TGTGCCAGCAGCTGGGGGCAGGGAGGAAACACCATATATTTT. Its translation is CASSWGQGGNTIYF.

V is TRBV7-9 and J is TRBJ1-4; 7 bases agree with TRBD1. The CDR3 contains 14 residues. CDR1 and CDR2 from the germline V gene are SEHNR and FQNEAQ (reference sequence). V lost 5 bases to trimming and J lost 5 bases; unmatched junction nucleotides: 5. The CDR3: CASSATGSNEKLFF. In DNA form, the CDR3 reads TGTGCCAGCAGCGCGACAGGGTCAAATGAAAAACTGTTTTTT.